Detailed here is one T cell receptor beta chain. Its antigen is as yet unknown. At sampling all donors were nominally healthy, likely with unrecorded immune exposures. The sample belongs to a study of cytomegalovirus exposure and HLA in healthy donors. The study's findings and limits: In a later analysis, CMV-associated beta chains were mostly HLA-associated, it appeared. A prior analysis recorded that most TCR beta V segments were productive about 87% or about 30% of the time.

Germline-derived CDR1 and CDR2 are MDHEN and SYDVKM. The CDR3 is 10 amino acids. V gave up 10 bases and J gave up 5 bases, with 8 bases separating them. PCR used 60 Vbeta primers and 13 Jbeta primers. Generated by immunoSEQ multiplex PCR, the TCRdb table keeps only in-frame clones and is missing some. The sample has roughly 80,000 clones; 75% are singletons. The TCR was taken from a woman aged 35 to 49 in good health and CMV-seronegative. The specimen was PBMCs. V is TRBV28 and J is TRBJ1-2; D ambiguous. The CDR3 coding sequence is TGTGCCACCCAGAAGTATGGCTACACCTTC. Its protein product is CATQKYGYTF.